The entry below gives a single T cell receptor beta chain sequence along with its context. How the authors handled the data: Reference gene primers were amplified, and this amplification served to estimate nucleated cell counts. Clones were read by immunoSEQ multiplex PCR, and TCRdb kept only the in-frame ones, dropping some. The V and J calls and clone size come from that table; D and trimming were worked out from the DNA. The data hold approximately 200,000 clones, with around 88% observed a single time. This record comes from a study of blood T cell repertoires in COVID-19. Study-wide context: The United States, Italy and Spain were the sources of the acute and convalescent COVID-19 samples. The cDNA or gDNA used as material had been derived from T cells, B-cell-depleted T cells, or PBMCs.

The sequence derives from a woman aged 25 to 45 with acute or convalescent COVID-19. Specimen: peripheral blood.

In DNA form, the CDR3 reads TGTGCCAGCAGCCTACTGAGGGAAAAACTGTTTTTT. This encodes CASSLLREKLFF. The chain is built from TRBV6-5 and TRBJ1-4; no definite D call. Between the trimmed V and J ends, which lost 6 bases and 8 bases, there was a span of 10 bases. The CDR3 loop spans 12 amino acids. CDR1 and CDR2 (germline): MNHEY, SVGAGI.